This entry features one T cell receptor beta chain sequence. The antigen is unknown. Germline CDR1 is SGHTA and CDR2 is FQGNSA. This CDR3 is built from 16 residues. V was pared by 2 bases and J by 0 bases, with 1 base of the junction left unmatched. With a J-beta primer mix and a sample-barcoded 5' primer, a second PCR ran about 6 to 11 cycles. Each cDNA molecule received a tag from a template-switch adaptor that had 12 random nucleotides. TCRdb analysed the 5' RACE reads with MiXCR anew, one entry per CDR3 protein. Here the sample spans 850,000 to 1,000,000 distinct CDR3 sequences, just over 50% being singletons. The record originates from a study of blood T cells in healthy people across ages. Findings of the study overall: The percentage of naive T cells correlated strongly with TCR beta diversity. CMV status of donors was not determined, possibly confounding expanded clonotype changes.

The sample comprised blood. The V call is TRBV7-2, the J call TRBJ1-6, with TRBD1 matching 7 bases. The TCR originated in a woman aged 55-75 years in good health. The CDR3 bases are TGTGCCAGCAGCTTACCAGGGGGCTCCTATAATTCACCCCTCCACTTT. The encoded protein is CASSLPGGSYNSPLHF.